The next 26 T cell receptor beta chains were all read from a single sample in a study of identical twins. TCRdb independently ran MiXCR on the 5' RACE reads; one entry per CDR3 protein. Here the sample spans 640,000 or so distinct CDR3 sequences, around 6% being singletons. Source material: naive T cells sorted from blood. The origin of the receptors is a young man in good health.

This clonotype was recorded many times. The rearrangement links TRBV29-1 to TRBJ2-3; D could derive from TRBD1 or TRBD2 (5 bases each). The germline V gene encodes CDR1 SQVTM and CDR2 ANQGSEA. V was shortened by 7 bases and J by 0 bases, with 17 bases between the two germline ends. This CDR3 contains 15 residues. As DNA, the CDR3 is TGCAGCGCCGTTACCGGGGCCCCTAGCACAGATACGCAGTATTTT. The encoded protein is CSAVTGAPSTDTQYF.

In its sample, this clonotype was seen a few times. The chain is built from TRBV6-4 and TRBJ2-4, with D hard to call. This CDR3 has 15 residues. Germline V gene sequence: CDR1 MRHNA, CDR2 SNTAGT. Trimming took off 0 bases at V and 6 bases at J, with 12 bases between the two ends. In DNA, the CDR3 is TGTGCCAGCAGTGACTCGAAGGAACTCATAAACATTCAGTACTTC. Translating it yields CASSDSKELINIQYF.

This clonotype was detected many times. The rearrangement joins TRBV12-3 or TRBV12-4 to TRBJ2-1, with a possible D match to TRBD2 (6 bases). CDR3 length equals 13 residues. V shed 5 bases and J shed 8 bases, with 13 bases lying between them. The CDR3 DNA reads as TGTGCCAGCAGTAGGCTAGCGTCAGATGAGCAGTTCTTC. Translation: CASSRLASDEQFF.

This clonotype was seen many times. The chain employs TRBV29-1 and TRBJ2-3, with D perhaps assigned TRBD1 or TRBD2 (5 bases each). Germline V gene lookup returns CDR1 SQVTM and CDR2 ANQGSEA. With 4 bases removed from V and 0 bases from J, the gap between germline ends came to 8 bases. The CDR3 length is 13 residues. CDR3 region: CSVAGSSTDTQYF. DNA for the CDR3: TGCAGCGTTGCAGGGAGTAGCACAGATACGCAGTATTTT.

This clonotype was counted at least ten times. The CDR3 nucleotides are TGTGCCAGCAGTGAGGCTAACTACGGGACCCAGTACTTC. Translated: CASSEANYGTQYF. V is TRBV12-3 or TRBV12-4 and J is TRBJ2-5; no definite D call. V was cut by 5 bases and J by 7 bases, with 14 bases left in between. The CDR3 contains 13 residues.

There are many counts of this clonotype. The chain is built from TRBV7-2 and TRBJ2-7; TRBD2 matches 7 bases. Losses at the gene ends were 5 bases for V and 3 bases for J; bases not matched to a gene: 10. There are 15 residues in the CDR3. Germline V lookup: CDR1 SGHTA, CDR2 FQGNSA. CDR3 DNA sequence: TGTGCCAGCAGCATCTCGGCGGGAGACCTCTACGAGCAGTACGTC. Protein: CASSISAGDLYEQYV.

This clonotype was observed many times. The rearrangement joins TRBV7-9 to TRBJ2-1; the D gene is possibly TRBD1 (6 bases). Deletions cut 5 bases from V and 8 bases from J, with 19 bases between. CDR3 length: 15 residues. Germline CDR1 and CDR2: SEHNR and FQNEAQ (reference sequence). CDR3 loop: CASSVPSTGFDEQFF. The CDR3 nucleotides are TGTGCCAGCAGCGTCCCCTCAACAGGGTTCGATGAGCAGTTCTTC.

Many counts were recorded for this clonotype. The rearrangement uses TRBV10-3 and TRBJ2-7; weak D call: TRBD1 (6 bases). V was clipped by 10 bases and J by 5 bases, with 18 bases between them. Germline V gene data show CDR1 as ENHRY and CDR2 as SYGVKD. This CDR3 region has 13 residues. CDR3 sequence (DNA): TGTGCCACCAGAGGACAGCTAAGGGACGAGCAGTACGTC. Translation gives CATRGQLRDEQYV.

The rearrangement joins TRBV6-1 to TRBJ1-5; 7 nucleotides line up with TRBD1. Unmatched junction bases numbered 8, after V lost 6 bases and J lost 9 bases. There are 13 residues in the CDR3. CDR1 and CDR2 from the germline V gene are MNHNS and SASEGT. CDR3 sequence reads: CASRGQPGWPQHF. In DNA form, the CDR3 reads TGTGCCAGCAGGGGACAGCCCGGTTGGCCCCAGCATTTT.

This clonotype was seen repeatedly, ten times or more. This rearrangement joins TRBV29-1 to TRBJ2-1; 13 nucleotides match TRBD2. Losses at the gene ends were 8 bases for V and 0 bases for J; bases not matched to a gene: 7. The CDR3 extends over 16 amino acids. CDR1 is SQVTM, CDR2 ANQGSEA, per germline. CDR3 amino acids: CSRLGTSGTSYNEQFF. The CDR3 region has the DNA TGCAGCCGCCTGGGGACTAGCGGGACCTCCTACAATGAGCAGTTCTTC.

This chain links TRBV7-7 with TRBJ2-1; either TRBD1 or TRBD2 may supply D (5 bases each). V shed 5 bases and J shed 8 bases, with 19 bases lying between them. This CDR3 has 15 residues. Germline CDR1 SSHAT, CDR2 FNYEAQ (reference sequence). This chain's CDR3 is CASSPSGARRDEQFF. The CDR3 DNA reads as TGTGCCAGCAGCCCGTCCGGGGCTAGGCGCGATGAGCAGTTCTTC. Complete variable domain (other parts from reference TRBV7-7 and TRBJ2-1): GAGVSQSPRYKVTKRGQDVTLRCDPISSHATLYWYQQALGQGPEFLTYFNYEAQPDKSGLPSDRFSAERPEGSISTLTIQRTEQRDSAMYRCASSPSGARRDEQFFGPGTRLTVL.

This clonotype was picked up many times. The chain recombines TRBV6-1 with TRBJ2-6; D is perhaps TRBD1 (5 bases). The CDR3 length is 15 residues. Trimming removed 6 bases from V and 4 bases from J, with 13 bases in between. Germline CDR1 and CDR2: MNHNS and SASEGT. This CDR3 reads CASRSGRNGANVLTF. The DNA for the CDR3 is TGTGCCAGCAGGTCAGGGCGGAACGGGGCCAACGTCCTGACTTTC.

In this sample, this clonotype turned up a few times. The chain carries TRBV20-1 and TRBJ1-2; 7 bases fit TRBD1. V shed 5 bases, J shed 8 bases, and the junction held 8 bases outside the gene matches. The CDR3 is 12 residues long. The germline gives CDR1 DFQATT, CDR2 SNEGSKA (reference sequence). CDR3 nucleotide sequence: TGCAGTGCTGAGGACAGGACCAGCGGCTACACCTTC. Encoded protein: CSAEDRTSGYTF.

This clonotype was seen repeatedly, ten times or more. The rearrangement uses TRBV27 and TRBJ2-3; 7 nucleotides match TRBD1. The V gene's germline CDR1 is MNHEY and CDR2 SMNVEV (reference sequence). The trim removed 7 bases at V and 1 base at J, leaving 5 bases unmatched. The CDR3 loop spans 14 amino acids. The CDR3 region is CASIMDRCTDTQYF. The CDR3 DNA follows: TGTGCCAGCATAATGGACAGGTGCACAGATACGCAGTATTTT.

This clonotype has at least ten counts. The chain recombines TRBV4-1 with TRBJ2-1; 8 bases map to TRBD1. V shed 3 bases, J shed 1 base, and the junction held 8 bases outside the gene matches. This CDR3 has 17 amino acids. Germline V lookup: CDR1 MGHRA, CDR2 YSYEKL. CDR3 amino acids: CASSQKLGQGSYNEQFF. Written as DNA, the CDR3 is TGCGCCAGCAGCCAGAAACTTGGACAGGGATCCTACAATGAGCAGTTCTTC.

This clonotype was detected many times. This chain uses TRBV15 with TRBJ2-1; tentatively, D is TRBD1 or TRBD2 (6 bases each). V dropped 0 bases and J dropped 2 bases, with 11 bases sitting between them. The germline V gene encodes CDR1 LNHNV and CDR2 YYDKDF (reference sequence). The CDR3 is 16 amino acids. CDR3 protein: CATSRDLGGTYNEQFF. For the CDR3, the DNA is TGTGCCACCAGCAGAGATCTAGGGGGGACCTACAATGAGCAGTTCTTC.

This clonotype has ten or more counts. CDR3: CASSHGESGANVLTF. The DNA for the CDR3 is TGTGCCAGCAGTCACGGGGAGTCTGGGGCCAACGTCCTGACTTTC. V usage is TRBV6-5 and J usage is TRBJ2-6, with D possibly being TRBD2 (5 bases). This CDR3 region has 15 residues. Germline CDR1 reads MNHEY; CDR2 reads SVGAGI. Trimming left V 5 bases short and J 1 base short, with 9 bases between.

This clonotype was seen repeatedly, ten times or more. The chain's CDR3 is CSVGEGQVYEQYF. For the CDR3, the DNA is TGCAGCGTTGGAGAGGGACAGGTTTACGAGCAGTACTTC. The rearrangement links TRBV29-1 to TRBJ2-7, with TRBD1 identical over 8 bases. In germline, CDR1 is SQVTM, CDR2 ANQGSEA. The junction had 6 bases not matched to a gene; V was cut back by 4 bases and J by 4 bases. CDR3 length: 13 amino acids.

This clonotype turned up a few times. The chain is built from TRBV11-1 and TRBJ2-1; D is perhaps TRBD2 (5 bases). The CDR3 has 15 amino acids. From germline, CDR1 is SGHAT and CDR2 FQDESV (reference sequence). The germline V and J ends were trimmed by 0 bases and 9 bases, with 15 bases remaining between them. CDR3 amino acids: CASSLASVIGGEQFF. DNA for the CDR3: TGTGCCAGCAGCTTAGCAAGTGTCATAGGAGGTGAGCAGTTCTTC. The full variable domain, with the rest looked up from reference TRBV11-1 and TRBJ2-1, is EAEVAQSPRYKITEKSQAVAFWCDPISGHATLYWYRQILGQGPELLVQFQDESVVDDSQLPKDRFSAERLKGVDSTLKIQPAELGDSAMYLCASSLASVIGGEQFFGPGTRLTVL.

This clonotype was seen ten or more times. The chain is built from TRBV24-1 and TRBJ2-2; 11 nucleotides agree with TRBD2. From germline, CDR1 is KGHDR and CDR2 SFDVKD. The CDR3 is 17 residues long. The J segment lost 3 bases and the V segment lost 4 bases, leaving 6 bases of the junction unmatched. The CDR3: CATSDLGLAGDTGELFF. As DNA, the CDR3 is TGTGCCACCAGTGACCTAGGACTAGCGGGTGACACCGGGGAGCTGTTTTTT.

This clonotype was found many times. This chain uses TRBV12-3 or TRBV12-4 with TRBJ2-1; D is possibly TRBD1 or TRBD2 (5 bases each). The ends were cut back, 5 bases at V and 6 bases at J, with 20 bases in the middle. The CDR3 consists of 16 residues. CDR3 DNA: TGTGCCAGCAGTGGGTTGACGAAAAGTGGGGGCAATGAGCAGTTCTTC. It specifies CASSGLTKSGGNEQFF.

This clonotype was seen many times. The junction departs from germline at one end; a sequencing error may be responsible. The rearrangement joins TRBV5-1 to TRBJ2-3, with unresolved D. Germline CDR1 and CDR2: SGHRS and YFSETQ. The CDR3 has 12 residues. The CDR3: CASSLATDTQYF. The DNA of the CDR3 is TGTGCCAGCAGCTTAGCCACAGATACGCAGTATTTT.

At least ten counts were recorded for this clonotype. The chain carries TRBV29-1 and TRBJ1-5; D is ambiguous. Germline-derived CDR1 and CDR2 are SQVTM and ANQGSEA. The CDR3 totals 13 residues. Trimming removed 3 bases at V and 4 bases at J, with 10 bases between. CDR3 in amino acids: CSVDAGGNQPQHF. CDR3 DNA: TGCAGCGTTGATGCAGGTGGTAATCAGCCCCAGCATTTT.

The chain joins TRBV12-3 or TRBV12-4 to TRBJ1-1, with TRBD1 as a possible D gene (6 bases). This CDR3 is 14 amino acids long. V lost 7 bases to trimming and J lost 1 base, with 13 bases between them. CDR3 nucleotide sequence: TGTGCCAGCATACATAGGGACAAGAACACTGAAGCTTTCTTT. It specifies CASIHRDKNTEAFF.

This chain connects TRBV10-3 to TRBJ2-2, with 12 nucleotides matching TRBD2. The CDR3 covers 14 residues. From germline, CDR1 is ENHRY and CDR2 SYGVKD. V was clipped by 4 bases and J by 7 bases; unmatched bases: 1. CDR3 in amino acids: CAISAGLAGGELFF. The CDR3 DNA reads TGTGCCATCAGTGCGGGACTAGCGGGCGGGGAGCTGTTTTTT.

This clonotype occurred many times. This chain uses TRBV5-1 with TRBJ2-1, with 15 bases matching TRBD2. The CDR3 runs to 17 residues. Trimming removed 4 bases from V and 6 bases from J; junction bases left unmatched: 8. CDR1 is SGHRS, CDR2 YFSETQ, per germline. The CDR3 spells CASSPGLAGGPGNEQFF. DNA for the CDR3: TGCGCCAGCAGCCCCGGACTAGCGGGAGGGCCGGGCAATGAGCAGTTCTTC. Supplemented by reference TRBV5-1 and TRBJ2-1, the full variable domain reads KAGVTQTPRYLIKTRGQQVTLSCSPISGHRSVSWYQQTPGQGLQFLFEYFSETQRNKGNFPGRFSGRQFSNSRSEMNVSTLELGDSALYLCASSPGLAGGPGNEQFFGPGTRLTVL.